The 9 T cell receptor beta chains reported below all come from one sample, sequenced in a study of cytomegalovirus exposure and HLA in healthy donors. Both 60 Vbeta primers and 13 Jbeta primers went into the PCR. Profiling relied on immunoSEQ multiplex PCR, and the TCRdb table lists in-frame clones only, not all of them. Of 130,000 to 150,000 clones listed, over 80% are singletons. The sample taken for sequencing was PBMCs. These TCRs come from a male donor in good health and CMV-seronegative.

There are a few counts of this clone. CDR3 residues: CASSVVVKKNLEGELFF. Here the CDR3 DNA reads TGTGCCAGCAGCGTAGTAGTGAAAAAGAACCTCGAAGGGGAGCTGTTTTTT. The V call is TRBV9, the J call TRBJ2-2, with D hard to call. Germline V CDR1 and CDR2: SGDLS, YYNGEE. The CDR3 runs 17 residues. The germline V and J ends were trimmed by 0 bases and 8 bases, with 20 bases remaining between them.

The rearrangement uses TRBV28 and TRBJ2-4, with TRBD2 matching 10 bases. Trimming removed 3 bases from V and 0 bases from J; junction bases left unmatched: 2. This CDR3 comprises 16 residues. Per germline, CDR1 MDHEN and CDR2 SYDVKM. The CDR3 protein is CASSFRLAGAKNIQYF. For the CDR3, the DNA is TGTGCCAGCAGTTTTCGACTAGCGGGAGCCAAAAACATTCAGTACTTC.

The rearrangement links TRBV11-2 to TRBJ2-5; perhaps TRBD1 as D (6 bases). This CDR3 contains 13 residues. Per the germline V gene, CDR1 is SGHAT and CDR2 is FQNNGV. Trimming left V 5 bases short and J 2 bases short, with 9 bases between. DNA of the CDR3: TGTGCCAGCAGCGTGGACAGACAAGAGACCCAGTACTTC. Residues: CASSVDRQETQYF. The whole variable domain, remainder taken from reference TRBV11-2 and TRBJ2-5, is EAGVAQSPRYKIIEKRQSVAFWCNPISGHATLYWYQQILGQGPKLLIQFQNNGVVDDSQLPKDRFSAERLKGVDSTLKIQPAKLEDSAVYLCASSVDRQETQYFGPGTRLLVL.

The gene calls are TRBV7-9 and TRBJ1-2; D not resolved. The CDR3 has 16 amino acids. Trimming cost V 4 bases and J 7 bases, with 22 bases left between them. Germline V gives CDR1 SEHNR, CDR2 FQNEAQ (reference sequence). In nucleotides, the CDR3 is TGTGCCAGCAGCTCCCCCCGCCCCAGAGGGATGGGTGGCTACACCTTC. Translation: CASSSPRPRGMGGYTF.

The chain couples TRBV30 to TRBJ1-1; D is uncertain. Trimming removed 1 base from V and 3 bases from J, with 6 bases in between. This CDR3 contains 12 residues. Germline CDR1 reads GTSNPN; CDR2 reads SVGIG (reference sequence). CDR3 DNA sequence: TGTGCCTGGAGTGGAGCGTACACTGAAGCTTTCTTT. Amino acid sequence: CAWSGAYTEAFF.

The chain combines TRBV25-1 with TRBJ1-1, with 7 bases matching TRBD1. Germline CDR1 and CDR2: MGHDK and SYGVNS. The CDR3 runs to 15 residues. The V segment lost 2 bases and the J segment 4 bases; nucleotides outside the gene matches: 7. The CDR3 protein is CASSEEGAGRTEAFF. In nucleotides, the CDR3 is TGTGCCAGCAGTGAAGAGGGGGCGGGTCGCACTGAAGCTTTCTTT.

In the case of this clone: Additional DNA sequences in this sample encode the identical CDR3. The genes are TRBV5-6 and TRBJ2-7, with D perhaps matching TRBD1 (5 bases). Germline assignment: CDR1 SGHDT and CDR2 YYEEEE. The CDR3 totals 15 residues. The V end was cut by 0 bases, the J end by 1 base, with 11 bases between. The CDR3 DNA follows: TGTGCCAGCAGCTTGGTTAATAGGGGATCCTACGAGCAGTACTTC. Amino acid sequence: CASSLVNRGSYEQYF.

The J gene is TRBJ2-2, the V gene TRBV6-1; D unresolved. The V end lost 7 bases, the J end lost 3 bases, and 6 bases lay between the germline ends. The length of the CDR3 is 12 residues. Germline lookup yields CDR1 MNHNS and CDR2 SASEGT. The CDR3 region has the DNA TGTGCCAGCAAACGGGACACCGGGGAGCTGTTTTTT. The encoded protein is CASKRDTGELFF.

The sample holds one count of this clone. The chain is built from TRBV14 and TRBJ1-1; possibly TRBD1 for D (6 bases). The V end lost 4 bases, the J end lost 6 bases, and 12 bases lay between the germline ends. This CDR3 is 13 amino acids long. The germline V gene encodes CDR1 SGHDN and CDR2 FVKESK. The CDR3 DNA reads as TGTGCCAGCAGCCCGGGGGCGGGGGCTGAAGCTTTCTTT. It encodes CASSPGAGAEAFF.